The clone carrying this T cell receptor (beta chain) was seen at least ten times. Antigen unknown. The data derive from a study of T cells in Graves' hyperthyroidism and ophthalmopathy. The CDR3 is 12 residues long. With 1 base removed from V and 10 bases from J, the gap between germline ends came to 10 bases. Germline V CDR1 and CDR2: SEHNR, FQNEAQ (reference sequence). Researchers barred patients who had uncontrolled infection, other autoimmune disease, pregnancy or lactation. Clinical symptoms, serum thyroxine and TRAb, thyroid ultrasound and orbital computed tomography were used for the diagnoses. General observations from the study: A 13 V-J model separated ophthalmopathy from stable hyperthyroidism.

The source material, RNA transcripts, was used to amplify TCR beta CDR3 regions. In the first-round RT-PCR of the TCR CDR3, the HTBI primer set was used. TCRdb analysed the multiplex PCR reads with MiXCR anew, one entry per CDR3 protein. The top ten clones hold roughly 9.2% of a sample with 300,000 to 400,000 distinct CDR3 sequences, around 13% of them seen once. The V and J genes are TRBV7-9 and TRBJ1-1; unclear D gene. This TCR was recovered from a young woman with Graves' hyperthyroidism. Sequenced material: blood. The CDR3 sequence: CASSLDARGAFF. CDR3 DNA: TGTGCCAGCAGCTTAGATGCCCGGGGAGCTTTCTTT. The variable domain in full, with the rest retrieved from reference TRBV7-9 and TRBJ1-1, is DTGVSQNPRHKITKRGQNVTFRCDPISEHNRLYWYRQTLGQGPEFLTYFQNEAQLEKSRLLSDRFSAERPKGSFSTLEIQRTEQGDSAMYLCASSLDARGAFFGQGTRLTVV.